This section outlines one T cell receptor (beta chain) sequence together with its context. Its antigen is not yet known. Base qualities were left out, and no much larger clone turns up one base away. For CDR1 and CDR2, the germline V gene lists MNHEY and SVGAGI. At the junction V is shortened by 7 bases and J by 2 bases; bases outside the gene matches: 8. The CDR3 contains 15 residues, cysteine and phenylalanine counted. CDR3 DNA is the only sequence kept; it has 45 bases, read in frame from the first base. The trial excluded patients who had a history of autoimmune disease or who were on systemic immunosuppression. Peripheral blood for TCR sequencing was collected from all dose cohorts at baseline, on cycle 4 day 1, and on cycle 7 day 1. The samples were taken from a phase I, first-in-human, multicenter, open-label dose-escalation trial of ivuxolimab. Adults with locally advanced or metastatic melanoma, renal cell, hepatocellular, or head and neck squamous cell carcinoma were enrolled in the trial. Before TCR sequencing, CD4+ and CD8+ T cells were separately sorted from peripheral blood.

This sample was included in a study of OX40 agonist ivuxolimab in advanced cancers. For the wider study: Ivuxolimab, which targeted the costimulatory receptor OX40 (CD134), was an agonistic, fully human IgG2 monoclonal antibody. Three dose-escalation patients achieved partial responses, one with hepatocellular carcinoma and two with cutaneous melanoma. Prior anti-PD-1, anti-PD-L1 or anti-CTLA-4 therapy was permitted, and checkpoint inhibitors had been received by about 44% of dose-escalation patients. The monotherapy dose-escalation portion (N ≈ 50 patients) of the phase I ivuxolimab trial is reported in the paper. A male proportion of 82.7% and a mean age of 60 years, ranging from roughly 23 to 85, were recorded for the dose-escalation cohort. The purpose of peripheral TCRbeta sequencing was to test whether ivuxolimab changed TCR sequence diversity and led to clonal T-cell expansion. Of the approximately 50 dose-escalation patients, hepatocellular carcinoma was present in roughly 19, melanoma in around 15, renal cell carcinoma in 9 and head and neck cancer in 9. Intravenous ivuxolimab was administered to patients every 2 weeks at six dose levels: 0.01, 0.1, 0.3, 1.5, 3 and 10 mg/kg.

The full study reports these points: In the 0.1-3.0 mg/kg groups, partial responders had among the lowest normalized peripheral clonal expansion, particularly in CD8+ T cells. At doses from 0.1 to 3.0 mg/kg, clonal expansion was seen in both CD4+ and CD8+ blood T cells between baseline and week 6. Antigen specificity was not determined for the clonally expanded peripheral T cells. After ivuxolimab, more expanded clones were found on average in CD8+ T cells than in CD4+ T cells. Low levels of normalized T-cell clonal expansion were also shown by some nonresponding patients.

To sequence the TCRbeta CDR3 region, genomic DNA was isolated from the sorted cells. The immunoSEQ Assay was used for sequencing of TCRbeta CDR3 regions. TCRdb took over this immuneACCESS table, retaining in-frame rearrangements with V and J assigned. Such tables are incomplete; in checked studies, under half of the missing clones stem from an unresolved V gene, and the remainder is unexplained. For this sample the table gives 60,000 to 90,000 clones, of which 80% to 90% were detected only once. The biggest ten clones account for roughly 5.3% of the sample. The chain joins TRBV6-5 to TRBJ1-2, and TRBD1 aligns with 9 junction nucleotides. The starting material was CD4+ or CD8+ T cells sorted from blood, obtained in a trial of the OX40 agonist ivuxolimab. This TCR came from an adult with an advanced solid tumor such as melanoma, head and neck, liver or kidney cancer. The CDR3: CASKQPGQGNYGYTF. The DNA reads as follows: TGTGCCAGCAAACAACCGGGACAGGGAAACTATGGCTACACCTTC.